The 2 T cell receptor beta chains listed next were all sequenced from one sample in a study of T cell repertoires in cytomegalovirus infection. TCRdb used MiXCR to reprocess the reads, holding one entry per CDR3 protein. The sample yields about 900,000 distinct CDR3 sequences, approximately 32% seen once. These receptors have no known antigen. The source was cultured CD8+ T cells from PBMCs, collected from culture after CMV antigen stimulation. The receptors were gathered from a human donor in good health (CMV status not recorded). Some clones in this sample may be carry-over from other donors' samples.

This clonotype was picked up a small number of times. This chain uses TRBV7-8 with TRBJ2-7; D call uncertain. The germline gives CDR1 SGHVS, CDR2 FQNEAQ. The CDR3 is 14 amino acids. V was cut by 8 bases and J by 0 bases, with 14 bases left in between. The CDR3 reads CASGPEPNSYEQYV. CDR3 in DNA: TGTGCCAGCGGCCCAGAACCGAACTCCTACGAGCAGTACGTC.

This clonotype occurred many times. CDR3 region: CASSYGSGPYEQYV. The CDR3 bases are TGTGCCAGCAGTTACGGGTCAGGGCCCTACGAGCAGTACGTC. The V gene is TRBV6-5, the J gene TRBJ2-7; D might be TRBD1 (5 bases). The germline V gene encodes CDR1 MNHEY and CDR2 SVGAGI. The CDR3 runs 14 residues. V lost 2 bases, J lost 2 bases, and 10 bases lay in between.